Reported below is one TCR beta chain. The germline CDR1 and CDR2 sequences are LNHDA and SQIVND (reference sequence). V shed 5 bases and J shed 1 base, with 14 bases lying between them. This CDR3 region has 15 residues. This sample is drawn from a study of blood T cell repertoires in COVID-19. The table came from immunoSEQ multiplex PCR; TCRdb's copy has only in-frame clones and leaves some out. The sample shows approximately 300,000 clones, more than 90% of them seen only once. The receptor comes from a woman between 25 and 40 years old who had recovered from COVID-19. The chain joins TRBV19 to TRBJ1-2; tentative D call: TRBD1 (6 bases). The sequenced sample was PBMCs or T cells enriched from blood (not recorded which). The CDR3 sequence: CASSPSGQSNYGYTF. CDR3 bases: TGTGCCAGTAGTCCATCAGGACAGAGTAACTATGGCTACACCTTC.